The 17 T cell receptor beta chains listed next were all sequenced from one sample in a study of early T cells in non-severe SARS-CoV-2 infection. TCRdb re-called the 5' RACE reads through MiXCR, storing one row per CDR3 protein. This table holds over 50,000 distinct CDR3 sequences, 7.5% to 9.5% found once. Sequencing used whole blood. The receptor set was obtained from an adult who was a healthcare worker with PCR-confirmed SARS-CoV-2 infection or an uninfected control (not recorded which).

The gene calls are TRBV7-8 and TRBJ2-3; weak D call: TRBD2 (6 bases). Germline assignment: CDR1 SGHVS and CDR2 FQNEAQ. V was clipped by 5 bases and J by 1 base, with 13 bases between them. This CDR3 has 15 amino acids. The CDR3 loop is CASSPTPGGTDTQYF. Written as DNA, the CDR3 is TGTGCCAGCAGCCCCACACCGGGGGGCACAGATACGCAGTATTTT. Full variable domain (rest looked up from reference TRBV7-8 and TRBJ2-3): GAGVSQSPRYKVAKRGQDVALRCDPISGHVSLFWYQQALGQGPEFLTYFQNEAQLDKSGLPSDRFFAERPEGSVSTLKIQRTQQEDSAVYLCASSPTPGGTDTQYFGPGTRLTVL.

The table lists this clonotype with many counts. The V and J genes are TRBV27 and TRBJ2-7, with D perhaps matching TRBD1 (6 bases). The CDR3 contains 16 residues. Between the trimmed V and J ends, which lost 7 bases and 0 bases, there was a span of 19 bases. Germline V CDR1 and CDR2: MNHEY, SMNVEV (reference sequence). The CDR3 reads CASIYAGQRSSYEQYF. Written as DNA, the CDR3 is TGTGCCAGCATTTATGCTGGACAGCGAAGCTCCTACGAGCAGTACTTC.

The V and J genes are TRBV5-6 and TRBJ2-3; the D gene is possibly TRBD1 (5 bases). Germline V gene lookup returns CDR1 SGHDT and CDR2 YYEEEE. The CDR3 is made up of 14 amino acids. The V end was cut by 5 bases, the J end by 9 bases, with 19 bases between. The CDR3 DNA follows: TGTGCCAGCAGGATCAACGGCAGGGATTTCACGCAGTATTTT. This codes for CASRINGRDFTQYF.

A few counts support this clonotype. CDR3 in amino acids: CASSLGTGGAETQYF. The CDR3 DNA reads TGCGCCAGCAGCCTTGGGACAGGGGGCGCAGAGACCCAGTACTTC. The chain uses TRBV4-1 and TRBJ2-5, with TRBD1 identical over 12 bases. Germline CDR1 is MGHRA and CDR2 is YSYEKL. This CDR3 is built from 15 residues. V gave up 4 bases and J gave up 4 bases; unmatched junction bases: 4.

This clonotype was detected only a few times. This chain uses TRBV29-1 with TRBJ2-1; D might be TRBD1 (5 bases). CDR3 length equals 12 residues. Germline CDR1 SQVTM, CDR2 ANQGSEA. DNA of the CDR3: TGCGCCAAAGGGGAATCCTACAATGAGCAGTTCTTC. It yields the protein CAKGESYNEQFF.

This clonotype was detected many times. At one of its ends the junction is not consistent with the germline gene, which may arise from a read error. The rearrangement links TRBV12-3 or TRBV12-4 to TRBJ1-1; perhaps TRBD1 as D (5 bases). The CDR3 runs to 11 residues. The CDR3 sequence: CASSAQWGSVF. The CDR3 nucleotides read TGTGCCAGCAGTGCCCAATGGGGGTCGGTCTTT.

This clonotype was detected a few times. The V call is TRBV20-1, the J call TRBJ2-3; D might be TRBD2 (6 bases). V was cut by 0 bases and J by 0 bases, with 7 bases left in between. This CDR3 contains 14 residues. Germline-derived CDR1 and CDR2 are DFQATT and SNEGSKA (reference sequence). This CDR3 is CSAREGTSTDTQYF. The CDR3 nucleotides read TGCAGTGCTAGAGAGGGGACTAGCACAGATACGCAGTATTTT.

This clonotype was recorded many times. This sequence joins TRBV7-3 and TRBJ2-5, with D perhaps being TRBD1 or TRBD2 (5 bases each). Trimming stripped 5 bases from V and 5 bases from J, with 12 bases between. Germline-derived CDR1 and CDR2 are SGHTA and FQGTGA. CDR3 length: 13 residues. Here the CDR3 DNA reads TGTGCCAGCAGCATTCGGGACCGGGAGACCCAGTACTTC. Protein sequence: CASSIRDRETQYF.

This clonotype was seen repeatedly, ten times or more. The V gene is TRBV2, the J gene TRBJ2-3; tentatively, D is TRBD2 (6 bases). The V gene lost 5 bases and the J gene lost 1 base, with 19 bases spanning the gap. The V gene's germline CDR1 is SNHLY and CDR2 FYNNEI. The CDR3 has 17 amino acids. The CDR3 nucleotides read TGTGCCAGCAGTCTGCCGCCAGCGGGCCCCGGCACAGATACGCAGTATTTT. Protein sequence: CASSLPPAGPGTDTQYF.

CDR3 amino acids: CASSQAPVGVQAYTF. In DNA, the CDR3 is TGTGCCAGCAGCCAAGCCCCAGTTGGGGTACAGGCCTACACCTTC. The gene calls are TRBV3-1 and TRBJ1-2; TRBD1 might be the D (5 bases). Trimming shortened V by 1 base and J by 10 bases, and 19 bases separated the two germline ends. The CDR3 has 15 residues. Germline V gene lookup returns CDR1 LGHDT and CDR2 YNNKEL (reference sequence).

The chain uses TRBV5-1 and TRBJ2-1; TRBD1 matches at 8 bases. Germline loops: CDR1 SGHRS, CDR2 YFSETQ. The CDR3 runs 16 residues. J gave up 8 bases and V 0 bases, and 10 bases lay outside the gene matches. DNA for the CDR3: TGCGCCAGCAGCTTGGGGTGGGCAGGGGGCTTTGATGAGCAGTTCTTC. This encodes CASSLGWAGGFDEQFF.

This clonotype occurred many times. The chain links TRBV20-1 to TRBJ2-1, with 7 bases that match TRBD2. Germline V CDR1 and CDR2: DFQATT, SNEGSKA (reference sequence). CDR3 length equals 15 residues. V gave up 1 base and J gave up 6 bases; unmatched junction bases: 9. This CDR3 reads CSARGLAAEINEQFF. CDR3 in DNA: TGCAGTGCTAGAGGACTAGCCGCCGAGATCAATGAGCAGTTCTTC.

The chain joins TRBV10-3 to TRBJ2-7; no clear D gene. The germline V and J ends were trimmed by 6 bases and 0 bases, with 12 bases remaining between them. Looked up from germline, CDR1 is ENHRY and CDR2 is SYGVKD. The CDR3 is 14 residues long. CDR3 bases: TGTGCCATCAGCCCGGCGGCCCTCTCCTACGAGCAGTACTTC. It encodes CAISPAALSYEQYF.

The gene calls are TRBV11-3 and TRBJ2-2, with 9 bases aligning to TRBD2. Germline loops: CDR1 SGHNT, CDR2 YENEEA. The CDR3 has 17 residues. V shed 5 bases and J 5 bases; nucleotides not matched to a gene: 12. CDR3 nucleotides: TGTGCCAGCAGCCGATCTTCGAATAGCGGGAGTACCGGGGAGCTGTTTTTT. It encodes CASSRSSNSGSTGELFF.

V gene TRBV6-1 combines with J gene TRBJ2-7, with a tentative D call TRBD1 (5 bases). Germline lookup yields CDR1 MNHNS and CDR2 SASEGT. The CDR3 covers 13 residues. Trimming left V 8 bases short and J 4 bases short, with 15 bases between. CDR3 sequence reads: CASLGARNYEQYF. The CDR3 coding sequence is TGTGCCAGCCTAGGGGCCCGAAATTACGAGCAGTACTTC.

The chain joins TRBV5-1 to TRBJ2-2; D uncertain. Deletions cut 5 bases from V and 3 bases from J, with 14 bases between. There are 15 residues in the CDR3. Germline-derived CDR1 and CDR2 are SGHRS and YFSETQ. The CDR3 sequence: CASRTSGQHTGELFF. CDR3 sequence (DNA): TGCGCCAGCAGGACTTCTGGTCAGCACACCGGGGAGCTGTTTTTT.

This clonotype was seen ten or more times. The chain carries TRBV5-4 and TRBJ2-1, with a tentative D call TRBD2 (6 bases). Trimming removed 5 bases from V and 4 bases from J, with 10 bases in between. This CDR3 comprises 13 residues. Per germline, CDR1 SGHNT and CDR2 YYREEE (reference sequence). The CDR3 here is CASSLSGYNEQFF. The CDR3 nucleotides read TGTGCCAGCAGTCTAAGCGGGTACAATGAGCAGTTCTTC.